This is a list of T cell receptor beta chains from one sample in a study of blood T cell repertoires in COVID-19. TCRdb keeps only in-frame clones here, not all; method: immunoSEQ multiplex PCR. The repertoire holds roughly 82,000 clones, roughly 87% seen once, with about 1% in the top ten. The sample consisted of peripheral blood. These receptors all stem from a woman between 45 and 60 years old in a cohort sampled during active COVID-19. The CDR3 runs from the conserved cysteine through the conserved F or W. D genes are given only for firm matches. Clone size is shown for a subset of rows, as once, few, many or a class of expanded clone.

TRBJ2-6 | TRBV29-1 | . | . | CSVEGVPGANVLTF | TGCAGCGTTGAAGGAGTACCTGGGGCCAACGTCCTGACTTTC
TRBJ1-1 | TRBV5-1 | . | . | CASSLGITTTGTIEAFF | TGCGCCAGCAGCTTGGGGATAACGACGACAGGTACCATTGAAGCTTTCTTT
TRBJ1-1 | TRBV19 | . | . | CASSDLGENTEAFF | TGTGCCAGTAGTGACCTCGGGGAGAACACTGAAGCTTTCTTT
TRBJ2-7 | TRBV12-3/TRBV12-4 | . | . | CASSLHGLYEQYF | TGTGCCAGCAGTTTACACGGTCTCTACGAGCAGTACTTC
TRBJ2-1 | TRBV2 | . | TRBD2 | CASVGSKLRGRGSEQFF | TGTGCCAGCGTAGGGTCAAAACTACGCGGGAGGGGAAGTGAGCAGTTCTTC
TRBJ2-3 | TRBV3-1/TRBV3-2 | once | TRBD1 | CASSQGQGRQDTQYF | TGTGCCAGCAGCCAGGGACAGGGAAGACAGGATACGCAGTATTTT
TRBJ2-5 | TRBV19 | once | TRBD2 | CASSIGGGETQYF | TGTGCCAGTAGTATTGGGGGGGGAGAGACCCAGTACTTC
TRBJ1-1 | TRBV29-1 | . | . | CSVGFSSGTEAFF | TGCAGCGTTGGCTTTAGCTCGGGTACTGAAGCTTTCTTT
TRBJ1-1 | TRBV5-1 | . | TRBD1 | CASSPTGGQNTEAFF | TGCGCCAGCAGCCCGACAGGGGGCCAGAACACTGAAGCTTTCTTT
TRBJ1-2 | TRBV28 | . | . | CAIPDSPNYGYTF | TGTGCCATTCCGGACAGCCCCAACTATGGCTACACCTTC
TRBJ2-5 | TRBV7-7 | . | . | CASSLVGGRQETQYF | TGTGCTAGCAGCTTAGTGGGCGGGCGCCAAGAGACCCAGTACTTC
TRBJ1-5 | TRBV27 | . | . | CASGAGPVRIPQHF | TGTGCCAGCGGCGCGGGACCCGTTCGAATTCCCCAGCATTTT
TRBJ1-1 | TRBV19 | . | . | CASSIGGGPEAFF | TGTGCCAGTAGTATAGGAGGAGGACCTGAAGCTTTCTTT
TRBJ2-1 | TRBV11-2 | . | TRBD2 | CASSAGLAGGGTKQFF | TGTGCCAGCAGCGCTGGACTAGCGGGAGGGGGGACGAAGCAGTTCTTC
TRBJ2-4 | TRBV7-9 | . | TRBD2 | CASSSRTSGGLAKNIQYF | TGTGCCAGCAGCTCCAGGACTAGCGGCGGCCTAGCCAAAAACATTCAGTACTTC
TRBJ2-1 | TRBV7-2 | once | . | CASNGGGIRNEQFF | TGTGCCAGCAACGGCGGAGGGATAAGGAATGAGCAGTTCTTC
TRBJ1-1 | TRBV6-5 | . | . | CASGHRYPLNTEAFF | TGTGCCAGCGGGCACAGGTACCCATTGAACACTGAAGCTTTCTTT
TRBJ2-5 | TRBV7-8 | . | TRBD2 | CASSLGDGRAGKTQYF | TGTGCCAGCAGCTTAGGAGACGGGAGGGCCGGAAAGACCCAGTACTTC
TRBJ1-3 | TRBV6-6 | . | TRBD1 | CASSRPGQLKPSGNTIYF | TGTGCCAGCAGTCGTCCGGGACAGTTAAAACCCTCTGGAAACACCATATATTTT
TRBJ2-6 | TRBV13 | . | TRBD1 | CASSLGAGGGSGANVLTF | TGTGCCAGCAGCTTAGGGGCAGGGGGTGGCTCTGGGGCCAACGTCCTGACTTTC
TRBJ2-2 | TRBV5-4 | few | . | CASSQKSGQLRGGELFF | TGTGCCAGCAGCCAAAAATCGGGCCAACTCCGAGGGGGGGAGCTGTTTTTT
TRBJ1-5 | TRBV3-1/TRBV3-2 | . | . | CASSQDPGIKGPQHF | TGTGCCAGCAGCCAAGATCCAGGGATCAAGGGGCCCCAGCATTTT
TRBJ2-5 | TRBV3-1/TRBV3-2 | . | TRBD1 | CASSQGTGPSGTQYF | TGTGCCAGCAGCCAAGGGACAGGACCCTCCGGGACCCAGTACTTC
TRBJ2-7 | TRBV9 | . | . | CASSPLGGARTSYEQYF | TGTGCCAGCAGCCCACTCGGGGGAGCCAGGACCTCCTACGAGCAGTACTTC
TRBJ1-4 | TRBV7-9 | . | . | CASSLDGGGGEKLFF | TGTGCCAGCAGCTTAGATGGGGGAGGCGGTGAAAAACTGTTTTTT
TRBJ1-1 | TRBV19 | . | . | CASSDTIGEAFF | TGTGCCAGTAGCGACACCATCGGTGAAGCTTTCTTT
TRBJ2-7 | TRBV11-2 | . | . | CASSASASAEQYF | TGTGCCAGCAGCGCTAGCGCCAGCGCCGAGCAGTACTTC
TRBJ2-1 | TRBV7-2 | . | . | CASSPRRLSSYNEQFF | TGTGCCAGCAGCCCCCGGAGGCTTAGCTCCTACAATGAGCAGTTCTTC
TRBJ2-7 | TRBV28 | . | . | CASSLLGGGSEQYF | TGTGCCAGCAGTTTATTAGGGGGTGGGAGCGAGCAGTACTTC
TRBJ2-5 | TRBV25-1 | . | TRBD2 | CASRRGGGLQETQYF | TGTGCCAGTAGACGCGGGGGGGGATTACAAGAGACCCAGTACTTC
TRBJ2-1 | TRBV15 | . | TRBD1 | CATSREHYDSTGTGVFRQFF | TGTGCCACCAGCAGAGAACATTATGACAGTACCGGGACAGGGGTTTTCAGGCAGTTCTTC
TRBJ2-7 | TRBV6-1 | . | TRBD2 | CASSEGGRAYEQYF | TGTGCCAGCAGTGAAGGAGGGAGGGCCTACGAGCAGTACTTC
TRBJ2-1 | TRBV27 | . | TRBD2 | CASSFRTSGTNEQFF | TGTGCCAGCAGTTTTAGGACTAGCGGGACCAATGAGCAGTTCTTC
TRBJ2-1 | TRBV6-6 | once | . | CASSYLDNEQFF | TGTGCCAGCAGTTACTTAGACAATGAGCAGTTCTTC